This T cell receptor beta chain was found in a study of blood T cell repertoires in COVID-19. Study-wide context: COVID-19 samples from acute and convalescent phases originated in the United States, Italy and Spain. PBMCs, B-cell-depleted T cells, or T cells were the source of the cDNA or gDNA that made up the material.

This clone was seen a few times. The CDR3 totals 11 residues. Germline V CDR1 and CDR2: MGHRA, YSYEKL. Trimming cost V 1 base and J 11 bases, with 8 bases left between them. Original processing methods: Cell counts per sample came from amplifying reference gene primers. Libraries were prepared by immunoSEQ multiplex PCR; TCRdb keeps only in-frame clonotypes and omits some of them. V and J calls and clone size follow that table, whereas D and trimming were derived from the DNA. The table has roughly 330,000 clones, approximately 88% seen once. The rearrangement uses TRBV4-1 and TRBJ1-1; D is unresolved. This TCR derives from a woman between 45 and 65 years old with active or convalescent COVID-19. Specimen: peripheral blood. The CDR3 sequence: CASSQGLYAFF. For the CDR3, the DNA is TGCGCCAGCAGCCAAGGTCTTTATGCTTTCTTT.